This T cell receptor beta chain originates from a study of identical twins. Germline V CDR1 and CDR2: SGHVS, FQNEAQ. V lost 4 bases, J lost 0 bases, and 11 bases stayed unmatched. The CDR3 has 18 residues. Overall study results and limits: Insertions were fewer in abundant cord blood beta clonotypes, whereas memory repertoires showed none of this pattern. The study reached conclusions through statistical analysis that was cross-sectional, not following the same donors.

In this sample, this clonotype turned up many times. Its antigen is not known. TCRdb ran MiXCR on the 5' RACE reads and lists one entry per CDR3 protein. The repertoire has about 720,000 distinct CDR3 sequences, around 8.6% of them found once; the top ten carry approximately 0.94%. This sample also belongs to another study, concerning yellow fever vaccine responses in identical twins.

The TCR sequence derives from a woman under 30 in good health. The genes are TRBV7-8 and TRBJ2-7; 11 nucleotides line up with TRBD2. Sequenced sample: PBMCs. The CDR3 nucleotides are TGTGCCAGCAGCTCCCGACTTAGCGGGAGGGTGAGCTCCTACGAGCAGTACTTC. Protein: CASSSRLSGRVSSYEQYF.